These T cell receptor beta chains were read from a single sample in a study of shared clonotypes between healthy human individuals. Generated by immunoSEQ multiplex PCR, the TCRdb table keeps only in-frame clones and is missing some. The sample includes under 600,000 clones, 95% to 96% of them seen just once. The specimen was naive CD4+ T cells sorted from blood. These receptors were taken from a young woman in good health. Both conserved end residues are part of each CDR3. A D gene is named only where the DNA matches it firmly. The listing skips clone size in some rows; elsewhere it reads once, few, many or a size class.

TRBV7-9,.,once,TRBJ1-2,TGTGCCAGCAGCTTAGACGGGACGGACAACTATGGCTACACCTTC,CASSLDGTDNYGYTF
TRBV14,TRBD1,.,TRBJ2-3,TGTGCCAGCAGCCAAGGGGACAGGGCAGATACGCAGTATTTT,CASSQGDRADTQYF
TRBV28,.,.,TRBJ2-3,TGTGCCAGCAGTTTGCGAGACAGGGGTTGGGTTCGAGCGGGAGTAACAGATACGCAGTATTTT,CASSLRDRGWVRAGVTDTQYF
TRBV18,TRBD1,.,TRBJ1-1,TGTGCCAGCTCACCAGGGACAGTGAACACTGAAGCTTTCTTT,CASSPGTVNTEAFF
TRBV28,.,.,TRBJ1-1,TGTGCCAGCAATATTGGGCAGGTTGATGGAGCTTTCTTT,CASNIGQVDGAFF
TRBV5-1,TRBD2,.,TRBJ2-7,TGCGCCAGCAGCTCATCTGTAGCGGGCTCCTACGAGCAGTACTTC,CASSSSVAGSYEQYF
TRBV19,TRBD2,once,TRBJ2-7,TGTGCCAGTAGTATTGGGAGGGGATTTAACTACGAGCAGTACTTC,CASSIGRGFNYEQYF
TRBV4-1,TRBD1,.,TRBJ1-1,TGCGCCAGCAGCCAAGGGACAGGGGTTCTGTCCACTGAAGCTTTCTTT,CASSQGTGVLSTEAFF
TRBV6-1,TRBD2,.,TRBJ2-7,TGTGCCAGCAGTGAATCGTTTTCCCCAAGACTAGCGGGATACCACGAGCAGTACTTC,CASSESFSPRLAGYHEQYF
TRBV11-2,.,.,TRBJ1-1,TGTGCCAGCAGCTTGAATCGGGACACTGAAGCTTTCTTT,CASSLNRDTEAFF
TRBV18,.,.,TRBJ2-6,TGTGCCAGCTCACCAGGGGTGCCGGGGGCCAACGTCCTGACTTTC,CASSPGVPGANVLTF
TRBV2,TRBD2,.,TRBJ2-7,TGTGCCAGCAGTGAGGGACTAGCGGGAGGTGTCGAGCAGTACTTC,CASSEGLAGGVEQYF
TRBV19,.,once,TRBJ2-3,TGTGCCAGTAGTAGAAGTCGGATTTCGTCTAGCACAGATACGCAGTATTTT,CASSRSRISSSTDTQYF
TRBV19,.,.,TRBJ2-7,TGTGCCAGTAGTGGGGAGGACGAGCAGTACTTC,CASSGEDEQYF
TRBV6-1,.,.,TRBJ2-2,TGTGCCAGCAGCGATGGACCCACCGGGGAGCTGTTTTTT,CASSDGPTGELFF
TRBV27,TRBD1,.,TRBJ1-4,TGTGCCAGCAGTTTTACAGGGGGTAGTGAAAAACTGTTTTTT,CASSFTGGSEKLFF
TRBV4-1,TRBD2,.,TRBJ2-5,TGCGCCAGCAGCCAAGATTCAGGCGGGAGGGCCAGCGGGACCCAGTACTTC,CASSQDSGGRASGTQYF
TRBV19,.,.,TRBJ2-1,TGTGCCAGTAGCCAGGGGGGCCCCTACAATGAGCAGTTCTTC,CASSQGGPYNEQFF
TRBV28,.,.,TRBJ1-5,TGTGCCAGCAGTTCGGGGGGCGTCAATCAGCCCCAGCATTTT,CASSSGGVNQPQHF
TRBV10-3,TRBD2,.,TRBJ2-7,TGTGCCATCAGTGAGTCAAGGGCGGGAGCAACCTACGAGCAGTACTTC,CAISESRAGATYEQYF
TRBV6-5,TRBD1,.,TRBJ2-7,TGTGCCAGCAGAGACAGGGACCTTGAAGGGCAGTACTTC,CASRDRDLEGQYF
TRBV9,TRBD2,.,TRBJ2-1,TGTGCCAGCAGCGTAGAGGTTAGCGGGAGGATCAATGAGCAGTTCTTC,CASSVEVSGRINEQFF
TRBV4-1,TRBD2,.,TRBJ2-7,TGCGCCAGCAGCCAAGATCTGGAAAGCGGGACGACCTCCTACGAGCAGTACTTC,CASSQDLESGTTSYEQYF
TRBV7-6,TRBD1,.,TRBJ2-5,TGTGCCAGCAGCACACAGGGGGGAGAGGAGACCCAGTACTTC,CASSTQGGEETQYF
TRBV7-3,.,.,TRBJ2-1,TGTGCCAGCAGCTTAACTTCCCTAGCCCTCAATGAGCAGTTCTTC,CASSLTSLALNEQFF
TRBV5-1,.,.,TRBJ2-3,TGCGCCAGCAAGTTTCTGCCAGACACAGATACGCAGTATTTT,CASKFLPDTDTQYF
TRBV28,TRBD1,.,TRBJ2-5,TGTGCCAGCAGTTTAATAGAGAACCCTCAGGGGGCGCTTGGACAAGCAGAGACCCAGTACTTC,CASSLIENPQGALGQAETQYF
TRBV2,.,.,TRBJ1-1,TGTGCCAGCAGCTGGGGCGGGATGAACACTGAAGCTTTCTTT,CASSWGGMNTEAFF